This TCR beta chain is drawn from a study of OX40 agonist ivuxolimab in advanced cancers. Regarding the study as a whole: At 0.1 to 3.0 mg/kg, clonal expansion of CD4+ and CD8+ blood T cells had occurred by week 6. More expanded clones were found, on average, in CD8+ than in CD4+ T cells.

In regard to this clone: The antigen is undetermined.

The length of the CDR3 is 12 residues. With 2 bases removed from V and 0 bases from J, the gap between germline ends came to 1 base. Germline V gene data show CDR1 as SGHNT and CDR2 as YYREEE (reference sequence). The repertoire was sequenced with immunoSEQ multiplex PCR; TCRdb's copy has only in-frame clones and lacks some. The data show roughly 70,000 clones, with around 85% seen just once and 0.75% held by the top ten. The V and J genes are TRBV5-4 and TRBJ2-3; D is unclear. This clonotype was sampled from an adult with an advanced solid tumor such as melanoma, head and neck, liver or kidney cancer. Specimen: CD4+ or CD8+ T cells sorted from blood, collected in a trial of the OX40 agonist ivuxolimab. Here the CDR3 reads CASSFSTDTQYF. DNA of the CDR3: TGTGCCAGCAGCTTTAGCACAGATACGCAGTATTTT.